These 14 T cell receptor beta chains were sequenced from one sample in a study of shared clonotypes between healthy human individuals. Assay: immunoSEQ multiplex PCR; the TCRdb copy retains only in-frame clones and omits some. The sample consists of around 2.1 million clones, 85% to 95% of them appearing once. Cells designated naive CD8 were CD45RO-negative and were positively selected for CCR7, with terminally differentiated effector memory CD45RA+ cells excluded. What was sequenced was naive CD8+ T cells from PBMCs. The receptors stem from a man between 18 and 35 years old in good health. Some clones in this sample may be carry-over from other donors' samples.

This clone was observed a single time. CDR3 sequence (DNA): TGTGCCAGTAGTATGAGGCAGGGGCTGACAGATACGCAGTATTTT. This encodes CASSMRQGLTDTQYF. V gene TRBV19 combines with J gene TRBJ2-3; weak D call: TRBD1 (6 bases). From germline, CDR1 is LNHDA and CDR2 SQIVND (reference sequence). Deletions cut 3 bases from V and 3 bases from J, with 13 bases between. The CDR3 has 15 residues. The full variable domain, its missing parts supplied by reference TRBV19 and TRBJ2-3, is DGGITQSPKYLFRKEGQNVTLSCEQNLNHDAMYWYRQDPGQGLRLIYYSQIVNDFQKGDIAEGYSVSREKKESFPLTVTSAQKNPTAFYLCASSMRQGLTDTQYFGPGTRLTVL.

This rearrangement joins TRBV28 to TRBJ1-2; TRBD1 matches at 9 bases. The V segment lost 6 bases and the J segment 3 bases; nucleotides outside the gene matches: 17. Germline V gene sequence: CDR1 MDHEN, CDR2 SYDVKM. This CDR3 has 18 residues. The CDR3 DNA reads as TGTGCCAGCAGACGTATGGGATGGACAGGGGTTATAGACTATGGCTACACCTTC. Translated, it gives CASRRMGWTGVIDYGYTF.

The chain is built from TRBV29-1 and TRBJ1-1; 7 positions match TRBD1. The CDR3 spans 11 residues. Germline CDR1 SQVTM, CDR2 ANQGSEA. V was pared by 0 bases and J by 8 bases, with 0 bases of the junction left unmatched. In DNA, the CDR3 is TGCAGCGTTGAAGAGGGACAGGAAGCTTTCTTT. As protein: CSVEEGQEAFF. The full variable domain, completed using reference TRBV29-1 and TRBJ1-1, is SAVISQKPSRDICQRGTSLTIQCQVDSQVTMMFWYRQQPGQSLTLIATANQGSEATYESGFVIDKFPISRPNLTFSTLTVSNMSPEDSSIYLCSVEEGQEAFFGQGTRLTVV.

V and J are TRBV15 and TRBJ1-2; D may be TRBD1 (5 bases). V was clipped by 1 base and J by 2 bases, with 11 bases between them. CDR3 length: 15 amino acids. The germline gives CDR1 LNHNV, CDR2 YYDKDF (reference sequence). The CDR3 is CATSRARGSNYGYTF. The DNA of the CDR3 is TGTGCCACCAGCAGAGCTCGGGGGTCAAACTATGGCTACACCTTC.

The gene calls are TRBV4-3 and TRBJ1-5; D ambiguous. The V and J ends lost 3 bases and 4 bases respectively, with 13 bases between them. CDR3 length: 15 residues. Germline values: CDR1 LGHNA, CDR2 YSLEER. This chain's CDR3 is CASSHNRFPNQPQHF. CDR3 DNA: TGCGCCAGCAGCCATAATCGTTTCCCTAATCAGCCCCAGCATTTT.

The CDR3 reads CASSLPGGRGRNQPQHF. The CDR3 DNA sequence: TGTGCCAGCAGCCTACCCGGGGGGAGGGGTCGCAATCAGCCCCAGCATTTT. The J gene is TRBJ1-5, the V gene TRBV7-8; D might be TRBD1 (5 bases). Germline assignment: CDR1 SGHVS and CDR2 FQNEAQ. This CDR3 is built from 17 residues. The V end lost 5 bases, the J end lost 2 bases, and 19 bases lay between the germline ends.

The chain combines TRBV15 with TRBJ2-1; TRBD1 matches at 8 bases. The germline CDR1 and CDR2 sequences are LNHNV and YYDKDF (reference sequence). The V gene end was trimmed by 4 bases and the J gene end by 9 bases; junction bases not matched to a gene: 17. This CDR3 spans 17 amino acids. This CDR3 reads CATSTGQGLLARLEQFF. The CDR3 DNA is TGTGCCACCAGCACTGGACAGGGACTTCTAGCGCGGCTTGAGCAGTTCTTC.

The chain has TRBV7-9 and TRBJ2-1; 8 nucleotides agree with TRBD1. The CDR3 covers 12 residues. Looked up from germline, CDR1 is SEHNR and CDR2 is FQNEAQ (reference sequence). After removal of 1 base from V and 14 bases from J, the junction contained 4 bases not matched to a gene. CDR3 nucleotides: TGTGCCAGCAGCTTAGATCGGACAGGGAAGTTCTTC. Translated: CASSLDRTGKFF.

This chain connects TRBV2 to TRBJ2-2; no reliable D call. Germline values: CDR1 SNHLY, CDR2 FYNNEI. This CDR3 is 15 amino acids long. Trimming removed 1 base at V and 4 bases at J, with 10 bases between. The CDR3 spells CASSEDRRSTGELFF. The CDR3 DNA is TGTGCCAGCAGTGAAGACCGCCGGTCCACCGGGGAGCTGTTTTTT.

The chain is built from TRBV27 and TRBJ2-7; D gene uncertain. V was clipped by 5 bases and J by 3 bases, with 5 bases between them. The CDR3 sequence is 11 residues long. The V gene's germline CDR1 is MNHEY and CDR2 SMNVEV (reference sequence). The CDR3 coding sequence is TGTGCCAGCAGTGGCTACTACGAGCAGTACTTC. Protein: CASSGYYEQYF.

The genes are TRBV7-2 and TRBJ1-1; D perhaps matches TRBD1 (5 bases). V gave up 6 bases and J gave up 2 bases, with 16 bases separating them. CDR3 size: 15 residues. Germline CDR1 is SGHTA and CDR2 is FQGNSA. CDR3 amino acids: CASSLTDSFNTEAFF. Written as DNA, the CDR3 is TGTGCCAGCAGTCTGACAGACTCCTTTAACACTGAAGCTTTCTTT.

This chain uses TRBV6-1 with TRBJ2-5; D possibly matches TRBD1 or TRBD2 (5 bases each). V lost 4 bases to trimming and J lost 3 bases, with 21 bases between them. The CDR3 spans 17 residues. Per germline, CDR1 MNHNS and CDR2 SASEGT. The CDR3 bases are TGTGCCAGCAGTGTGGTAGGGTGGGGCGGGTTAAAAGAGACCCAGTACTTC. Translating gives CASSVVGWGGLKETQYF.

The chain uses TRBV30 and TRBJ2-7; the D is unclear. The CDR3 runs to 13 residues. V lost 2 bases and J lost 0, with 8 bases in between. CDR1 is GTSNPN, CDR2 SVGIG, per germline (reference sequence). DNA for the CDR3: TGTGCCTGGAGTACAGAGGACTCCTACGAGCAGTACTTC. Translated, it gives CAWSTEDSYEQYF.

The DNA for the CDR3 is TGTGCCAGCAGCCGCCGGGGTGGGGAGGAGACCCAGTACTTC. Translation gives CASSRRGGEETQYF. The chain joins TRBV7-9 to TRBJ2-5; D might be TRBD2 (5 bases). Germline CDR1 and CDR2: SEHNR and FQNEAQ (reference sequence). The ends were cut back, 5 bases at V and 5 bases at J, with 15 bases in the middle. The CDR3 is 14 amino acids.